The T cell receptor (beta chain) described here comes from a study of cytomegalovirus exposure and HLA in healthy donors (dated 2017 in TCRdb). Background on the whole study: According to an earlier analysis of 550 to 700 of the donors, about 179 million T cells yielded approximately 120 million unique TCR beta sequences and 250 to 350 Gb of sequence data. Rather than using new phenotypic data, the later analysis identified candidate immune exposures from TCR beta sequences and from how often those sequences occurred across donors. Among the approximately 420 genotyped donors, around 81% belonged to the genetic ancestry cluster associated with self-reported Caucasian donors. Using immunosequencing, the study profiled T cell repertoires from about 650 subjects and related those repertoires to cytomegalovirus serostatus. High-throughput TCR immunosequencing, statistical association of individual TCRs with disease status, and machine learning were combined to predict cytomegalovirus infection status. Across some 400 genotyped donors of the cohort, an average of 235,054 unique TCR beta nucleotide sequences per donor were sequenced, and 15% to 20% of those sequences were non-productive. In addition to the first cohort of 666 subjects, a separate validation cohort of 120 different subjects was used. HLA typing covered class I and class II loci at four-digit resolution. All discovery cohort repertoires had been generated using a single sequencing platform. Roughly five DR-DQ haplotypes were treated as single units for association and clustering because of strong linkage in the cohort. The number of typed donors differed by locus: roughly 629-630 for A, B, C, DRB1 and DQB1; approximately 540 for DQA1; approximately 600 for DPA1; and some 450 for DPB1. Donor age, sex, ethnicity and CMV serostatus were compiled together with the repertoire data. An early release covering around 630 HLA-typed donors comprised approximately 290 gigabases of sequencing data and tens of millions of unique TCR sequences. The study was designed to test whether signatures of past pathogen exposure could be identified by cataloging public T cell receptors. An earlier analysis of 500 to 650 of the donors applied high-throughput TCR beta sequencing to assess whether each TCR beta V gene segment acted as functional or pseudogenic. A later genetic analysis used genome-wide SNP genotypes for about 65% of the 666 donors, treating that subset as a discovery cohort. A later analysis re-examined previously published TCR beta repertoires from about 700 donors and added high-resolution HLA genotyping to investigate patterns of TCR occurrence. General findings and caveats noted by the study authors: The cohort was sequenced for TCR beta chains only, and without alpha or paired-chain data the features that could be detected were limited. An association between a missense DCLRE1C variant and V-gene and J-gene trimming of TCR beta chains was found in a later genetic analysis and replicated in an independent cohort. HLA typing was unavailable for some donors at each locus, so association tests used only the typed subset. Because the 87-base-pair reads could not distinguish some IMGT-functional V segments, including TRBV6-2 and TRBV6-3, those segments were excluded. Immune exposure information for the cohort was limited to CMV serostatus. Presence/absence analyses assumed roughly uniform sequencing depth across donors, an assumption that may not hold. A further reported finding was that TCR beta sequences accurately predicted the HLA-A and HLA-B alleles for most subjects in the first cohort. Compared with equally common non-associated chains, HLA-associated TCR beta chains in a later analysis were more clonally expanded and had lower generation probabilities. Correlated functional status among segregating V segments might reflect linkage disequilibrium, but an unknown experimental factor could not be ruled out. According to a later analysis, TCR association rates differed among HLA loci, with DRB1 alleles showing the most associated TCRs and HLA-C alleles showing the fewest. A cluster of highly shared sequence variants was judged likely to represent a technical artifact of the sequencing pipeline. According to a later analysis, most CMV-associated TCR beta chains appeared to be HLA-restricted, and the HLA associations seemed to be driven largely by CMV exposure. Broadly in line with IMGT annotations, most TCR beta V segments showed up in productive rearrangements about 90% or about 30% of the time in an earlier analysis of around 600 of the donors. The study listed around 160 TCR beta chains as associated with cytomegalovirus. The authors suggested that the approach could potentially be generalized to other disease states and immunological phenotypes. According to a later genetic analysis, donors in an Asian-associated ancestry cluster had fewer N-insertions in productive TCRs than the approximately 700-donor mean. According to a later analysis, parvovirus B19, influenza, CMV and Epstein-Barr virus appeared linked to several top co-occurrence clusters. In a later analysis, 16,951 TCR beta sequences were associated with specific HLA alleles at a false discovery rate of 0.05. The classifier was reported to diagnose cytomegalovirus status with high specificity and sensitivity in both the original and validation cohorts. About 17 rarely observed V segments, including chromosome 9 orphons, were excluded from the earlier analysis of several hundred of the donors because counts were too low. In vitro tests confirmed that a few of the cytomegalovirus-associated TCR beta chains recognize cytomegalovirus antigens. Most TCR sequences were seen in very few donors, while some public TCRs were found in many individuals. Strong co-occurrence of HLA alleles, especially DR and DQ, made assigning TCR associations to individual alleles difficult.

Libraries were prepared through the immunoSEQ multiplex PCR assay. For the multiplex PCR, a mixture combining 60 forward primers for TCR Vbeta segments and 13 reverse primers for TCR Jbeta segments was used. A multiplex PCR assay on genomic DNA amplified the CDR3 region of rearranged TCR beta genes. The Illumina HiSeq System was used to sequence the amplified TCR beta libraries as 87-base-pair reads. The original methods were these. A later analysis counted tens of millions of unique TCR beta chains across the 600 to 850 repertoires, and approximately 11 million of these chains were shared by at least two donors. To remove PCR and sequencing errors, raw reads were error-corrected and collapsed into unique sequences using a nearest-neighbor algorithm that merged closely related sequences. Alignment of CDR3 sequences to IMGT reference sequences was used to assign V, D and J gene segments. For a sequence to be retained, a match of at least six nucleotides to both a V gene segment and a J gene segment was required. Rearrangements were classified as productive when the CDR3 lacked stop codons and remained in frame with V and J, and all other rearrangements were classified as non-productive. CDR3 was defined by IMGT convention, running from the second conserved V-encoded cysteine to the conserved J-encoded phenylalanine. Sequences without an unambiguous match to a single V gene segment were excluded from the earlier analysis of about 630 of the donors. In an earlier analysis of approximately 550 of the donors, V segments were called functional above 56.7% productive rearrangements and were called segregating when the between-donor standard deviation exceeded 5%. A statistical classification framework was built to diagnose cytomegalovirus status from the catalog of TCR beta chain sequences. A later analysis assigned V and J genes by comparing TCR nucleotide sequences with IMGT/GENE-DB human TR gene sequences. Using the TCRdist pipeline, a later analysis assigned CDR3 sequences along with most-parsimonious VDJ recombination scenarios. In a later analysis, each TCR beta chain was defined by its CDR3 amino acid sequence together with its V-gene family, and reads without a unique V-gene family were excluded. A later analysis removed 592 highly shared, low-generation-probability nucleotide sequences to deal with suspected cross-contamination and a sequencing artifact. For each public chain, a later analysis derived a clonal expansion index from normalized ranks of inferred template counts within each repertoire. In a later analysis, generation probabilities were computed with a VDJ recombination model fitted to out-of-frame rearrangements, and the resulting probabilities were checked against IGoR. A later analysis scored TCR-TCR, TCR-HLA and TCR-CMV co-occurrence with hypergeometric tests, applying a repertoire-size bias correction to TCR pairs. A later analysis estimated false discovery rates by permuting HLA or CMV assignments 20 times. In a later analysis, co-occurring TCRs were grouped using DBSCAN, and TCRdist sequence similarity was added for clustering within HLA-allele-positive subsets. Co-occurrence clustering excluded repertoires with fewer than 30,000 or more than 120,000 public chains, plus five with anomalous nucleotide sharing. TCRdb holds this immuneACCESS table with in-frame rearrangements only. Some clones are missing; in checked studies, unresolved V genes explain under half, and the rest has no known cause. V and J calls and clone size are as listed in that table; D and trimming were resolved from the DNA. For this sample there are 150,000 to 200,000 clones; over 60% appear just once. The ten largest account for around 3.1% of the sample.

The cohort consisted of approximately 690 healthy bone marrow donors. At the time of sampling, all cohort members were nominally healthy, though unrecorded immune exposures were likely present. The donor was CMV seronegative and belonged to the group of more than 300 seronegative cohort members. A peripheral blood sample was collected from each donor, and TCR beta sequencing was performed on peripheral blood mononuclear cells. Genomic DNA was extracted from the blood cell samples with the Qiagen DNeasy Blood Extraction Kit. V is reduced by 3 bases and J by 3 bases, leaving a spacing of 8 bases between them. In the germline V gene, CDR1 corresponds to SNHLY and CDR2 to FYNNEI. The CDR3 covers 13 residues, taking in both the cysteine and the phenylalanine. The read is trimmed to its CDR3 DNA, 39 bases read in frame from base 1. Turning to this clone: Its antigen is unknown. No base qualities exist here, and no much larger clone lies one base off it.

The sequenced sample consisted of PBMCs. Here the chain combines TRBV2 and TRBJ1-1; the D gene identity is not certain. This sequence originates from a woman in her thirties or forties in good health and CMV-seronegative. In nucleotides, the sequence is TGTGCCAGCAGTGACGGAGGCCACACTGAAGCTTTCTTT. The resulting protein is CASSDGGHTEAFF.